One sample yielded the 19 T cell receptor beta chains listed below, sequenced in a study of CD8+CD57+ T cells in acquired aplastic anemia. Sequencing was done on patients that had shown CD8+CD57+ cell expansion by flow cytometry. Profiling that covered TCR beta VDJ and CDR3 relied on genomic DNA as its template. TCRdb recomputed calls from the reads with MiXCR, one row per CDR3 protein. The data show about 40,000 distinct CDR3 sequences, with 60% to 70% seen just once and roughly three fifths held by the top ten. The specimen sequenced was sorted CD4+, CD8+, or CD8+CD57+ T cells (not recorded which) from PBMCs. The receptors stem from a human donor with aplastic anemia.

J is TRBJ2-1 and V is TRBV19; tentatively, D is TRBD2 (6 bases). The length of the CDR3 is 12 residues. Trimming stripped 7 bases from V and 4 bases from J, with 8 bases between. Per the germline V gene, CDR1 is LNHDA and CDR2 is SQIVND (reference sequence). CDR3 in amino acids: CASNSGYNEQFF. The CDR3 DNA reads TGTGCCAGTAATAGCGGATACAATGAGCAGTTCTTC.

The CDR3 bases are TGTGCCAGCGTCGGGGGTGGGGGTGTATCACCCCTCCACTTT. As protein: CASVGGGGVSPLHF. The chain employs TRBV25-1 and TRBJ1-6, with TRBD1 as a possible D gene (5 bases). The germline V gene encodes CDR1 MGHDK and CDR2 SYGVNS. CDR3 length: 14 residues. V lost 8 bases to trimming and J lost 10 bases, with 18 bases between them.

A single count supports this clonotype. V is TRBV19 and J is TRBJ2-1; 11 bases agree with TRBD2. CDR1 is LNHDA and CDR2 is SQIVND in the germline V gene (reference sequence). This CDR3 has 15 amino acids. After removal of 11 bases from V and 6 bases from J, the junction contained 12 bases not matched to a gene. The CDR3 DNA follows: TGTGCCTCAGGACTCACTAGCGGGAGTTCCAATGAGCAGTTCTTC. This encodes CASGLTSGSSNEQFF.

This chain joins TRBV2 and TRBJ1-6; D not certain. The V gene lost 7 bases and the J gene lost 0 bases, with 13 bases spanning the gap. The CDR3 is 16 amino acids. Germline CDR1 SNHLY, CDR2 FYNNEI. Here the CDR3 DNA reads TGTGCCAGCAACCCCGGGATTAGCTCCTATAATTCACCCCTCCACTTT. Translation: CASNPGISSYNSPLHF.

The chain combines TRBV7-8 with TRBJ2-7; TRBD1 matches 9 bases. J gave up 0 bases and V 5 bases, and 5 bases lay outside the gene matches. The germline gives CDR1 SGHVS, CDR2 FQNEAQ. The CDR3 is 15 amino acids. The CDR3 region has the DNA TGTGCCAGCAGCCCTACAGGGGGCGCCTCCTACGAGCAGTACTTC. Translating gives CASSPTGGASYEQYF.

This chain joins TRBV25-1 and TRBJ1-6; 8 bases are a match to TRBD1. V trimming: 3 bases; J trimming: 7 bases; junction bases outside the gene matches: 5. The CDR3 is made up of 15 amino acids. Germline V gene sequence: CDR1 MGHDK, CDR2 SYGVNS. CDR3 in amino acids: CASSDFGQGNSPLHF. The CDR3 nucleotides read TGTGCCAGCAGTGACTTTGGACAGGGAAATTCACCCCTCCACTTT.

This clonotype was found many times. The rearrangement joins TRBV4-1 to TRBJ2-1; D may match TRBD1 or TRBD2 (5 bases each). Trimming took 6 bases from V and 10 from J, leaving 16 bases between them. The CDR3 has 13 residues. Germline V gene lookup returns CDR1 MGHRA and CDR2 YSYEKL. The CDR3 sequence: CASRPEGSREQFF. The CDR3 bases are TGCGCCAGCAGGCCCGAGGGGTCTAGGGAGCAGTTCTTC.

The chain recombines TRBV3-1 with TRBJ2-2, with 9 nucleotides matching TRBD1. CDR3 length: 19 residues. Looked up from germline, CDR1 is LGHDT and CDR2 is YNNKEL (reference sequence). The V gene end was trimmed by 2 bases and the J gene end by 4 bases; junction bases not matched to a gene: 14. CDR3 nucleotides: TGTGCCAGCAGCCAAATGCCTGAACAGGGGGCCCTTTTCACCGGGGAGCTGTTTTTT. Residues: CASSQMPEQGALFTGELFF.

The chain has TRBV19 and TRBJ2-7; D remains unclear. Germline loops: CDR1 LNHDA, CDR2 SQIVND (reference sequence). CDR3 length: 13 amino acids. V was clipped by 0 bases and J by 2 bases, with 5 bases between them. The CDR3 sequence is CASSIEAAYEQYF. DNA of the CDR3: TGTGCCAGTAGTATAGAGGCAGCCTACGAGCAGTACTTC.

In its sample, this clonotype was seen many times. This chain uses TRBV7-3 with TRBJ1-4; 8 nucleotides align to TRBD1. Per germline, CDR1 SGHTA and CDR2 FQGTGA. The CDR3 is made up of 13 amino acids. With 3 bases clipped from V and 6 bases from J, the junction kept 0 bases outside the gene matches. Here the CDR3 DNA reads TGTGCCAGCAGCTTGGACAGGGATGAAAAACTGTTTTTT. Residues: CASSLDRDEKLFF.

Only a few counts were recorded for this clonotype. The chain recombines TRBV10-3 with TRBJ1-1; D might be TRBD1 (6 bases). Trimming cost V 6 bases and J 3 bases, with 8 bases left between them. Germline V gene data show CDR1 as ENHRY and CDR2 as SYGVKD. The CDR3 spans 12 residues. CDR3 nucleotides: TGTGCCATCAGAGCAGGGGACACTGAAGCTTTCTTT. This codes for CAIRAGDTEAFF.

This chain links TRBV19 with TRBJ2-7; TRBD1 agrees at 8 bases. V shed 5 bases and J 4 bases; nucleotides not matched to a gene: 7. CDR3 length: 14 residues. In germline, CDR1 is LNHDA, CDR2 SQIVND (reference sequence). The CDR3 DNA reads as TGTGCCAGTAGTCCGGACAGGGAAGAGTACGAGCAGTACTTC. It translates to CASSPDREEYEQYF.

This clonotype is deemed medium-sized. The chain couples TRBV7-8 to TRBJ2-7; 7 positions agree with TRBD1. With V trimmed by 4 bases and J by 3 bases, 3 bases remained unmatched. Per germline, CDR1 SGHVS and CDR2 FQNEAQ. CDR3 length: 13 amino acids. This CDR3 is CASSWGQSYEQYF. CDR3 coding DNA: TGTGCCAGCAGCTGGGGACAGAGCTACGAGCAGTACTTC.

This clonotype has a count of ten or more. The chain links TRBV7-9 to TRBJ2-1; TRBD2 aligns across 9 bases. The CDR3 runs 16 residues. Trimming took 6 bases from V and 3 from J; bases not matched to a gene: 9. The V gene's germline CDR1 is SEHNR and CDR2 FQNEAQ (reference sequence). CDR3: CASRSTGTSFYNEQFF. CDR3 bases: TGTGCCAGCAGATCAACCGGGACTAGCTTCTACAATGAGCAGTTCTTC.

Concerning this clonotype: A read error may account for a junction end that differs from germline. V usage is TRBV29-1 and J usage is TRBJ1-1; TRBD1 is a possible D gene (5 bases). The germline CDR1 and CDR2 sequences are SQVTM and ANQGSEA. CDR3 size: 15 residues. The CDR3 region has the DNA TGCAGCGTTGGTCGCCGGGGGACGGTGAACACTGAAGCTCTCTTT. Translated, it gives CSVGRRGTVNTEALF.

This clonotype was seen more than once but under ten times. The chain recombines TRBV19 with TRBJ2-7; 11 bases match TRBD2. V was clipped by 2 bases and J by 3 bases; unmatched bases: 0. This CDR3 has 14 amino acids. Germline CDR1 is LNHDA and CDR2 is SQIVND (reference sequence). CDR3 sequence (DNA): TGTGCCAGTAGTATACTAGCGGGGGGCTACGAGCAGTACTTC. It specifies CASSILAGGYEQYF.

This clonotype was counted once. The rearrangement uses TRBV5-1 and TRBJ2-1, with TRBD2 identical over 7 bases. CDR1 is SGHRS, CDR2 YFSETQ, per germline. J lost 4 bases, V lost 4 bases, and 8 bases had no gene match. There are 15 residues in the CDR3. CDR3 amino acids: CASSLLPGGYNEQFF. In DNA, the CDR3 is TGCGCCAGCAGCCTCCTACCGGGGGGTTACAATGAGCAGTTCTTC.

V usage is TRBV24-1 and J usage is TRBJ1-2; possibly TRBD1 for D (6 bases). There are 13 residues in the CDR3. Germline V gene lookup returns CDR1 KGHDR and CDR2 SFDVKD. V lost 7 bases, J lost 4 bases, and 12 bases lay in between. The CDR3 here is CATSSTGLYGYTF. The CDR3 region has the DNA TGTGCCACCAGCTCTACAGGGCTCTATGGCTACACCTTC.

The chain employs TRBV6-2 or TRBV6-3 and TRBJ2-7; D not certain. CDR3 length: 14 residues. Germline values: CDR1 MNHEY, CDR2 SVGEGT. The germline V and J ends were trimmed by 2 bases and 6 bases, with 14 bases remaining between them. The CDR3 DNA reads TGTGCCAGCAGTTACATCCCTGGCTTCTCCGAGCAGTACTTC. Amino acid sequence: CASSYIPGFSEQYF.